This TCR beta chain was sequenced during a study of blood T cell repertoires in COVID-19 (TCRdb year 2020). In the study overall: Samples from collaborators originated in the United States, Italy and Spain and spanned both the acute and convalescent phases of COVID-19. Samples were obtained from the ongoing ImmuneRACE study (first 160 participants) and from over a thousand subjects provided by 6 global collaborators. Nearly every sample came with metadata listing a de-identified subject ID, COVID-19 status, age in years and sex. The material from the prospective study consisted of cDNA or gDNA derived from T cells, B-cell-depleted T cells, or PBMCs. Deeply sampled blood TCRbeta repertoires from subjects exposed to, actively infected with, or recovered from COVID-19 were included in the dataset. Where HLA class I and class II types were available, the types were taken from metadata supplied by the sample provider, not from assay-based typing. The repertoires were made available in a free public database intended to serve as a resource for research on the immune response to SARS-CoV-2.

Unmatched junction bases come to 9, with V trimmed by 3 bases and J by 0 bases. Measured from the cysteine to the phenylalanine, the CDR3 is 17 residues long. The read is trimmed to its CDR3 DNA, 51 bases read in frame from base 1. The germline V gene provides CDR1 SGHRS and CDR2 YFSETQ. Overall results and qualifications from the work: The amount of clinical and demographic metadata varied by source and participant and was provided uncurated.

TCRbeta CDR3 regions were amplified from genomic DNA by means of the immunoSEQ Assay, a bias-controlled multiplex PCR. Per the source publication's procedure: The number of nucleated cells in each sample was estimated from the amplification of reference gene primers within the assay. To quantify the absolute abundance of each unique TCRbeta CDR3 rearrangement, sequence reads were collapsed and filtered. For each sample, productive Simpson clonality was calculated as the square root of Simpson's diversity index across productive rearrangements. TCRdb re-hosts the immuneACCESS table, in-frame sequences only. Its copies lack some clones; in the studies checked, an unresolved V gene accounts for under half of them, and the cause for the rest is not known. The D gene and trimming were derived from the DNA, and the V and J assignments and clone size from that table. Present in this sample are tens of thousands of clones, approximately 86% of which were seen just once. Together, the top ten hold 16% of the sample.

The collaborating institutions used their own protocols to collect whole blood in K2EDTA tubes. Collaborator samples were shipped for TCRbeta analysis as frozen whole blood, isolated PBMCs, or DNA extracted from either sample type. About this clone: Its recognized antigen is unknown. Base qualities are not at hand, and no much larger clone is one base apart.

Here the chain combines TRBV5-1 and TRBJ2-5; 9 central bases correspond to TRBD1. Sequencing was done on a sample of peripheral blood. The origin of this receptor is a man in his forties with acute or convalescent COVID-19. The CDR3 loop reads CASSSGQGGSYQETQYF. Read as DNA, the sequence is TGCGCCAGCAGCTCGGGACAGGGAGGATCCTACCAAGAGACCCAGTACTTC.